The sequence of this T cell receptor beta chain was determined in a study of graft-versus-host responses after intestinal transplantation. Study information: Recipients received multivisceral, liver-intestinal, or isolated intestinal transplants.

This CDR3 is built from 20 residues. In germline, CDR1 is SGDLS, CDR2 YYNGEE. V lost 3 bases, J lost 2 bases, and 29 bases lay in between. Processing of graft tissue released intraepithelial and lamina propria lymphocytes. Concerning this clone: Its antigen remains unidentified.

The method was immunoSEQ multiplex PCR; TCRdb's version includes in-frame clones alone and lacks a portion of them. Here the sample spans about 7,400 clones, 68% being singletons. Study-level points and caveats: Ileal or blood samples showed some GvH clones first, and such clones were also found in recipient marrow. Subjects displaying graft-donor T cell macrochimerism possessed elevated graft-versus-host to host-versus-graft clonal ratios inside allografts.

The sample was ileum tissue, taken approximately 50 days after transplant. The TCR originated in a human patient who received an intestinal transplant, so some T cells may come from the graft donor. The chain has TRBV9 and TRBJ2-5; possibly TRBD1 for D (6 bases). CDR3 in amino acids: CASSAPRRGQTLGYQETQYF. The CDR3 DNA follows: TGTGCCAGCAGCGCACCCCGCAGGGGACAAACATTGGGATATCAAGAGACCCAGTACTTC.